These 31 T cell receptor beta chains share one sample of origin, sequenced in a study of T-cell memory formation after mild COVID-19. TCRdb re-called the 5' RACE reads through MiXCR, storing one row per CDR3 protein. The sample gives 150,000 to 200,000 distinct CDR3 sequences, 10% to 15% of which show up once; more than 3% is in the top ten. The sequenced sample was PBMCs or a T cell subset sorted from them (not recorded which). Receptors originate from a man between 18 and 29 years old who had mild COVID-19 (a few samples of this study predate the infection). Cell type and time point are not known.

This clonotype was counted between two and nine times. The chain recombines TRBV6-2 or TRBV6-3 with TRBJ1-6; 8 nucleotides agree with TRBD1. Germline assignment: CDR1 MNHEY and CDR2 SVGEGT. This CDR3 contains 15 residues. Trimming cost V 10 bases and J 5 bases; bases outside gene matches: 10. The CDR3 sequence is CATAMGRGHNSPLHF. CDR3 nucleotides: TGTGCCACCGCAATGGGCAGGGGGCATAATTCACCCCTCCACTTT.

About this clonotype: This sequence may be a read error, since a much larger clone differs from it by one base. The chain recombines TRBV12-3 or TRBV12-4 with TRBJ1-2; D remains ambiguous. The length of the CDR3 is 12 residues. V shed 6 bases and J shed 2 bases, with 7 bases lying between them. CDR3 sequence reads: CASSPDNYGYTF. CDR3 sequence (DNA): TGTGCCAGCAGCCCGGACAACTATGGCTACACCTTC.

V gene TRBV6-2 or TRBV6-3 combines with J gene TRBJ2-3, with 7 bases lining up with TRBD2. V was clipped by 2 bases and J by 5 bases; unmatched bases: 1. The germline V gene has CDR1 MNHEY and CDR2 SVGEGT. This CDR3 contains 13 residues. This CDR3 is CASSYSGVDTQYF. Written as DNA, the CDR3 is TGTGCCAGCAGTTACAGCGGGGTAGATACGCAGTATTTT.

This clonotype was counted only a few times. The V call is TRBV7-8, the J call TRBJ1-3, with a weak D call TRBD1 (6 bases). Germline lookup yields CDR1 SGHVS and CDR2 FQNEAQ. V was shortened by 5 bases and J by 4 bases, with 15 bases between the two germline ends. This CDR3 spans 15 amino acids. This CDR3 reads CASSVQGLSGNTIYF. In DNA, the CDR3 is TGTGCCAGCAGCGTACAGGGTCTATCCGGAAACACCATATATTTT. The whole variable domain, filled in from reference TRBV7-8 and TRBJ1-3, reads GAGVSQSPRYKVAKRGQDVALRCDPISGHVSLFWYQQALGQGPEFLTYFQNEAQLDKSGLPSDRFFAERPEGSVSTLKIQRTQQEDSAVYLCASSVQGLSGNTIYFGEGSWLTVV.

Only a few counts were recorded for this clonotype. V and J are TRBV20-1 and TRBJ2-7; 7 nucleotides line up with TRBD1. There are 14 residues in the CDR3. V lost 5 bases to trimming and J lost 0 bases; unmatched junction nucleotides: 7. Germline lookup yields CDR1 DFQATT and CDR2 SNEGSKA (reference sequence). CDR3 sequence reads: CSAPDRSSSYEQYF. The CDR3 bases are TGCAGTGCTCCGGACAGGTCCAGCTCCTACGAGCAGTACTTC.

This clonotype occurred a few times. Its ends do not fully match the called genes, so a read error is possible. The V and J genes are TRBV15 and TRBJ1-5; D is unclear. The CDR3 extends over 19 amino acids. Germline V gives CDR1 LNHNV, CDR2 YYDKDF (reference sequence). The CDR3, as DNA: TGTGCCACCAGAAGAGATTCATTCGGCAGCTACCCCATCAATCAGCCCCAGCATTTT. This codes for CATRRDSFGSYPINQPQHF.

The CDR3 DNA sequence: TGTGCCAGCTCGCTTTATTTGGGACAGGGATACGAGCAGTACGTC. Translating gives CASSLYLGQGYEQYV. V usage is TRBV18 and J usage is TRBJ2-7, with 9 positions matching TRBD1. J gave up 4 bases and V 6 bases, and 10 bases lay outside the gene matches. CDR3 length: 15 amino acids. Germline CDR1 KGHSH, CDR2 LQKENI.

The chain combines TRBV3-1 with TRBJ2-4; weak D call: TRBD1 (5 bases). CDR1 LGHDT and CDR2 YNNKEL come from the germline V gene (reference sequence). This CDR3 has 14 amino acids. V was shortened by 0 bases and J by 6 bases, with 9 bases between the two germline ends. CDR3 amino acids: CASSQENRGNIQYF. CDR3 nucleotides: TGTGCCAGCAGCCAAGAAAATAGGGGAAACATTCAGTACTTC.

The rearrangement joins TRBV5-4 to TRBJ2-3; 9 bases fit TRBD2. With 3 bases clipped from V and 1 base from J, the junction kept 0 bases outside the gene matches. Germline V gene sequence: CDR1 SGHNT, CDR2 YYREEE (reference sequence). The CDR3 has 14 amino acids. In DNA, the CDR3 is TGTGCCAGCAGCTGGACTAGCGGCACAGATACGCAGTATTTT. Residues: CASSWTSGTDTQYF.

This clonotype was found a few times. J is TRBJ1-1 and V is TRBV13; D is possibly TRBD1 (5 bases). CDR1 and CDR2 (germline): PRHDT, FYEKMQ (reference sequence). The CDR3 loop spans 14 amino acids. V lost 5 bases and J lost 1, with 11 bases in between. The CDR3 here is CASSRGRPNTEAFF. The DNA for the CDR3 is TGTGCCAGCAGCAGGGGACGGCCGAACACTGAAGCTTTCTTT.

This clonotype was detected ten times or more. The CDR3 bases are TGCGCCAGCAGGGTAGGGGACACCACGTACGAGCAGTACGTC. Its translation is CASRVGDTTYEQYV. The V gene is TRBV5-1, the J gene TRBJ2-7; the D gene is possibly TRBD1 (6 bases). The CDR3 spans 14 residues. Trimming stripped 5 bases from V and 4 bases from J, with 16 bases between. Germline loops: CDR1 SGHRS, CDR2 YFSETQ.

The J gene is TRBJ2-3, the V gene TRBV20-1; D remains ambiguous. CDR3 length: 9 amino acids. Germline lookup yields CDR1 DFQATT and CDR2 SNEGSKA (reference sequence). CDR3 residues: CRYTDTQYF. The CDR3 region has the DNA TGCAGGTACACAGATACGCAGTATTTT.

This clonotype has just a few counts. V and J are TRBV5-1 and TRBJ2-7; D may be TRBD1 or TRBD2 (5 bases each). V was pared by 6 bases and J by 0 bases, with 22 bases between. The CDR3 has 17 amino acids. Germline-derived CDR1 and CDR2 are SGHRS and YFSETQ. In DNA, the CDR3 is TGCGCCAGCACCTTACCCAGCCGGGACCGACACTCCTACGAGCAGTACTTC. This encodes CASTLPSRDRHSYEQYF. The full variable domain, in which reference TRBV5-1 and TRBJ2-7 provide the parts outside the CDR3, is KAGVTQTPRYLIKTRGQQVTLSCSPISGHRSVSWYQQTPGQGLQFLFEYFSETQRNKGNFPGRFSGRQFSNSRSEMNVSTLELGDSALYLCASTLPSRDRHSYEQYFGPGTRLTVT.

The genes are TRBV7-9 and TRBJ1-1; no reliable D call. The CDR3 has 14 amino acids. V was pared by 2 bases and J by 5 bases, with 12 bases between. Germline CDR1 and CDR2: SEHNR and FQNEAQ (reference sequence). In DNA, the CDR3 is TGTGCCAGCAGCTTAAGTCACGCTGGGACTGAAGCTTTCTTT. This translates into CASSLSHAGTEAFF.

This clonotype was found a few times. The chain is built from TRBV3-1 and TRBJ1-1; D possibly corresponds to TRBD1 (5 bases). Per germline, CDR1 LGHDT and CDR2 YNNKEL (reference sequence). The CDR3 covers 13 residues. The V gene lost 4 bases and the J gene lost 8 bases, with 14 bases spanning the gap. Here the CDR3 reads CASSLTESGEAFF. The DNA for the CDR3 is TGTGCCAGCAGCCTGACGGAGTCAGGGGAAGCTTTCTTT. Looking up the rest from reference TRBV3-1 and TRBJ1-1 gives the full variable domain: DTAVSQTPKYLVTQMGNDKSIKCEQNLGHDTMYWYKQDSKKFLKIMFSYNNKELIINETVPNRFSPKSPDKAHLNLHINSLELGDSAVYFCASSLTESGEAFFGQGTRLTVV.

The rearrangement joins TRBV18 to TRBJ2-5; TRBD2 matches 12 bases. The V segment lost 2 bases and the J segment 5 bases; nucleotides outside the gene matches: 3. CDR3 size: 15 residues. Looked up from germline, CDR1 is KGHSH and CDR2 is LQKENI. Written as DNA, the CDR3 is TGTGCCAGCTCACCAAGGACTAGCGGGGAGGAGACCCAGTACTTC. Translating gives CASSPRTSGEETQYF.

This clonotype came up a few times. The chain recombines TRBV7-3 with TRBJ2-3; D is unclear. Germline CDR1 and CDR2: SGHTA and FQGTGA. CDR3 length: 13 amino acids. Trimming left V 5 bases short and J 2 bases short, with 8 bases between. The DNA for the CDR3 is TGTGCCAGCAGCGCCCGGGTCACAGATACGCAGTATTTT. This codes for CASSARVTDTQYF.

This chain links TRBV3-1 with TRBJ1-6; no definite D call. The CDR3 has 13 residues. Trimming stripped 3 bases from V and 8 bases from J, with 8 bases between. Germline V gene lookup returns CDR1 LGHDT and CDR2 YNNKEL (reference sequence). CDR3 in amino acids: CASSQVTDSPLHF. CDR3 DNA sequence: TGTGCCAGCAGCCAGGTAACAGATTCACCCCTCCACTTT.

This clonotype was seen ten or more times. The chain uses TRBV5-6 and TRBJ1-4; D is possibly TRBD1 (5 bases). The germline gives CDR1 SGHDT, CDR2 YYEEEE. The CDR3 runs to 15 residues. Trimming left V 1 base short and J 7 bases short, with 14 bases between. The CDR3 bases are TGTGCCAGCAGCTTGACAGTGTACGGGGCTGAAAAACTGTTTTTT. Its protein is CASSLTVYGAEKLFF.

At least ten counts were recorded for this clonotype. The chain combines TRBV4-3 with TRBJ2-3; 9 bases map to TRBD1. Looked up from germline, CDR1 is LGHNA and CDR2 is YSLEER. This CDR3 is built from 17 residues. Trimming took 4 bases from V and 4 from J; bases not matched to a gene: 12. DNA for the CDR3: TGCGCCAGCAGCCCTGGAAGGACAGGGGCCCTTCCAGATACGCAGTATTTT. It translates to CASSPGRTGALPDTQYF.

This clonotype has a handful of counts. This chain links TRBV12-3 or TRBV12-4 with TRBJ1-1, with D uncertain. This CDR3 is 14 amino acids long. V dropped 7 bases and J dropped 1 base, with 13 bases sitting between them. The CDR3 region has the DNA TGTGCCAGCATCCGGTATATGGGGAACACTGAAGCTTTCTTT. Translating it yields CASIRYMGNTEAFF.

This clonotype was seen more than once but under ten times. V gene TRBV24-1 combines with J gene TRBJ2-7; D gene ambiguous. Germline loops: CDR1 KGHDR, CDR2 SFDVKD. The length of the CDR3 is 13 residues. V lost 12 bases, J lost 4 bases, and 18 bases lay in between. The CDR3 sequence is CAGTRVVGYEQYF. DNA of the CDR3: TGTGCCGGAACACGGGTAGTGGGATACGAGCAGTACTTC.

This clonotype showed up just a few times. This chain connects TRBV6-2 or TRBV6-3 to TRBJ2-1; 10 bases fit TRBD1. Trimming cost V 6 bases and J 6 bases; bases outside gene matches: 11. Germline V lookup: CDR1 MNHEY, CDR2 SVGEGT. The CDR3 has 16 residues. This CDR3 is CASRPRGGQGFNEQFF. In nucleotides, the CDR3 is TGTGCCAGCAGACCCCGGGGGGGACAGGGGTTCAATGAGCAGTTCTTC.

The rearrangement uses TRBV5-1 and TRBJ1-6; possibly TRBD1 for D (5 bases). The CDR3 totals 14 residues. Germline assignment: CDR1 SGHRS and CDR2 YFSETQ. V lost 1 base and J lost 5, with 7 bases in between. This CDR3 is CASSLQGHNSPLHF. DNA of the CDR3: TGCGCCAGCAGCTTGCAGGGCCATAATTCACCCCTCCACTTT.

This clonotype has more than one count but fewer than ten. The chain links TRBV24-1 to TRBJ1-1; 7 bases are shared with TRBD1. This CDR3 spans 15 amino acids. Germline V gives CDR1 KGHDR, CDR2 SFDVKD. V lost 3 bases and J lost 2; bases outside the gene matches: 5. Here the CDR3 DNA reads TGTGCCACCAGTGATACCCGACAGGGTAACACTGAAGCTTTCTTT. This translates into CATSDTRQGNTEAFF.

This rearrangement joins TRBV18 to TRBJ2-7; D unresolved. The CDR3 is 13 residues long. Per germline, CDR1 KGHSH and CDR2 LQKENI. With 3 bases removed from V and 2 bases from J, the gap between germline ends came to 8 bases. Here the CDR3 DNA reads TGTGCCAGCTCACCGGGCGGCACCTACGAGCAGTACTTC. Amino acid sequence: CASSPGGTYEQYF.

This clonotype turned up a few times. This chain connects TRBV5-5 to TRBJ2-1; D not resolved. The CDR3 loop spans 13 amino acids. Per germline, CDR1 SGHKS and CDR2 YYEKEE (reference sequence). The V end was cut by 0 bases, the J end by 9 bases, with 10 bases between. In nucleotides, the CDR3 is TGTGCCAGCAGCTTGGAATGGTCCGGTGAGCAGTTCTTC. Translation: CASSLEWSGEQFF. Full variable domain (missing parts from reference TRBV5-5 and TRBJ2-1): DAGVTQSPTHLIKTRGQQVTLRCSPISGHKSVSWYQQVLGQGPQFIFQYYEKEERGRGNFPDRFSARQFPNYSSELNVNALLLGDSALYLCASSLEWSGEQFFGPGTRLTVL.

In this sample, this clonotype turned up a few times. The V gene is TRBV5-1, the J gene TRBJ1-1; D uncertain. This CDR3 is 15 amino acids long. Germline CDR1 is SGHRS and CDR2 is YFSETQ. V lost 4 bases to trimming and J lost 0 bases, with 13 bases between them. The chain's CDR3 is CASSLSSGMNTEAFF. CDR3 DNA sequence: TGCGCCAGCAGCCTCTCGTCCGGCATGAACACTGAAGCTTTCTTT.

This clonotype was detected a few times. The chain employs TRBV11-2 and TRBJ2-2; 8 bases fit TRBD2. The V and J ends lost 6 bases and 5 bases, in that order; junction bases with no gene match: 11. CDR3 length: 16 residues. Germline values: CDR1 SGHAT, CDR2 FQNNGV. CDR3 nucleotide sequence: TGTGCCAGCAGAACCCCGGGACTAGGCAGGACCGGGGAGCTGTTTTTT. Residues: CASRTPGLGRTGELFF.

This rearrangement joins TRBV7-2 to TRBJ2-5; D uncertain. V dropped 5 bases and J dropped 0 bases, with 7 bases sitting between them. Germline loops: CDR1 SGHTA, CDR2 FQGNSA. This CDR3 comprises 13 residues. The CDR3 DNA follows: TGTGCCAGCAGCCCGATGTACCAAGAGACCCAGTACTTC. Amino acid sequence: CASSPMYQETQYF.

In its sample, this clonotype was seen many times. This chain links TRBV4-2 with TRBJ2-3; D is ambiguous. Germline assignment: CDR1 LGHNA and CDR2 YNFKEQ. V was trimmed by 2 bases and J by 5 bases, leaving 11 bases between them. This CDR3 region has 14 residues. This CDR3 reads CASSQSWQGDTQYF. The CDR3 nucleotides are TGTGCCAGCAGCCAAAGTTGGCAAGGAGATACGCAGTATTTT.